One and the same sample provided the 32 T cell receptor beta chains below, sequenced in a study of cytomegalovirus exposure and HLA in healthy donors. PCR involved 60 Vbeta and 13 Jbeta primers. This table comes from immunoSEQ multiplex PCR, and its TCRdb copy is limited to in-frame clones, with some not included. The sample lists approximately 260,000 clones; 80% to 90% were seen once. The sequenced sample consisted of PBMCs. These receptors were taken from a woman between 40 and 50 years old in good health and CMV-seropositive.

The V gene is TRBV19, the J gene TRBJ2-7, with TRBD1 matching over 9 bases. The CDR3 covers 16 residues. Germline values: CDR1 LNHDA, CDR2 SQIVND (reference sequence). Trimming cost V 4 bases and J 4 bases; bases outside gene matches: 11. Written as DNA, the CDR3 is TGTGCCAGTAGTAATGTTTCCGGGACAGGGATATACGAGCAGTACTTC. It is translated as CASSNVSGTGIYEQYF. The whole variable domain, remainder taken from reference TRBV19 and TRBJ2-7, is DGGITQSPKYLFRKEGQNVTLSCEQNLNHDAMYWYRQDPGQGLRLIYYSQIVNDFQKGDIAEGYSVSREKKESFPLTVTSAQKNPTAFYLCASSNVSGTGIYEQYFGPGTRLTVT.

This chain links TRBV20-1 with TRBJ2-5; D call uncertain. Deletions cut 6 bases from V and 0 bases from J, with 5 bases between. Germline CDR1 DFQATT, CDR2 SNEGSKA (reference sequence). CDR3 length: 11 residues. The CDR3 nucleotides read TGCAGTGCCCCGGACCAAGAGACCCAGTACTTC. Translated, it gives CSAPDQETQYF.

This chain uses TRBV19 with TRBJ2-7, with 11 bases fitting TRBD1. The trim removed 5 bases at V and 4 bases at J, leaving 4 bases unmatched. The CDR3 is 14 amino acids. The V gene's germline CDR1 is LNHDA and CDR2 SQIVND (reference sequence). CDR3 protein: CASSQGQGDYEQYF. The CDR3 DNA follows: TGTGCCAGTAGTCAGGGACAGGGGGATTACGAGCAGTACTTC.

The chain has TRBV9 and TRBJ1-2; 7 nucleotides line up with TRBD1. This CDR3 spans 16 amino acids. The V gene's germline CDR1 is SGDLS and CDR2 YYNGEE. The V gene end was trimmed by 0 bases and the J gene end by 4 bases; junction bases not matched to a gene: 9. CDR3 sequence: CASSVDVRGRLYGYTF. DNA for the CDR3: TGTGCCAGCAGCGTAGATGTAAGGGGGCGGCTCTATGGCTACACCTTC.

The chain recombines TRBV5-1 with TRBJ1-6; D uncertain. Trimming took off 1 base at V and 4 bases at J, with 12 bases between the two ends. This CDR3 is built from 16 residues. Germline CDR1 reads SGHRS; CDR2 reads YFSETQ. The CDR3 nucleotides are TGCGCCAGCAGCTTGCGTGGTTTAGATTATAATTCACCCCTCCACTTT. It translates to CASSLRGLDYNSPLHF.

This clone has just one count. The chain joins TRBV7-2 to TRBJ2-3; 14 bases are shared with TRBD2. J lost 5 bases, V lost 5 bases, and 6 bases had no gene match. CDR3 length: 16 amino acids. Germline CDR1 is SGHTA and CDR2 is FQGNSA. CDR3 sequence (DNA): TGTGCCAGCAGCGTAGGACTAGCGGGAGGTCTAGATACGCAGTATTTT. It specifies CASSVGLAGGLDTQYF.

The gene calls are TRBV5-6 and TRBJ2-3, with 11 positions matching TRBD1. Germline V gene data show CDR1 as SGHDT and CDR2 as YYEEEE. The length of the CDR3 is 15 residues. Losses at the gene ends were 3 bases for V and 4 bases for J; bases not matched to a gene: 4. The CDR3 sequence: CASSSGQGVPDTQYF. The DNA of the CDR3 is TGTGCCAGCAGCTCGGGACAGGGGGTTCCAGATACGCAGTATTTT.

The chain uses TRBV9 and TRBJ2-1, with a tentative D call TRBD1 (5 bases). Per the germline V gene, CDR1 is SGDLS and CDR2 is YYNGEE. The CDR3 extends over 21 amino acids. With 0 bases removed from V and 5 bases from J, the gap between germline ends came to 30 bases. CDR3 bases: TGTGCCAGCAGCGTAGTCCCCACGACAGTTGGGTTTAAGGAGTCGGACAATGAGCAGTTCTTC. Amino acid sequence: CASSVVPTTVGFKESDNEQFF.

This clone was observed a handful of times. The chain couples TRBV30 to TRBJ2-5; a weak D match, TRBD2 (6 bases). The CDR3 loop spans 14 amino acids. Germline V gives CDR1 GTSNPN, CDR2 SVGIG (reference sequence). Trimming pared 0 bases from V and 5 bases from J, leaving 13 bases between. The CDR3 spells CAWSVGGPGETQYF. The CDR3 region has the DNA TGTGCCTGGAGTGTCGGGGGACCGGGGGAGACCCAGTACTTC.

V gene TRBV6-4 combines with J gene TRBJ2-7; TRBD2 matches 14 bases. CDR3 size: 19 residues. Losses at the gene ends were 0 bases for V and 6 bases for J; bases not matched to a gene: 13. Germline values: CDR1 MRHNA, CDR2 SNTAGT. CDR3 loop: CASSDSPSTGLAGVVEQYF. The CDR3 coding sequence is TGTGCCAGCAGTGACTCTCCTTCTACGGGACTAGCGGGAGTCGTCGAGCAGTACTTC.

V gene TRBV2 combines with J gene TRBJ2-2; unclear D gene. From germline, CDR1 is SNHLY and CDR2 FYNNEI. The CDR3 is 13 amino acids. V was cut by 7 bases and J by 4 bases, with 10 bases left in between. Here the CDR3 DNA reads TGTGCCAGCAATTTTGGCGGCACCGGGGAGCTGTTTTTT. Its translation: CASNFGGTGELFF.

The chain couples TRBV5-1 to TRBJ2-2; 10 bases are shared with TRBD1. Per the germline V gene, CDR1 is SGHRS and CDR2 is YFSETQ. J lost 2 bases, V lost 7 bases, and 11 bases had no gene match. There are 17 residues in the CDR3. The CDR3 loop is CASFASLTGGNTGELFF. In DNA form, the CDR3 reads TGCGCCAGCTTCGCCTCATTGACAGGGGGCAACACCGGGGAGCTGTTTTTT. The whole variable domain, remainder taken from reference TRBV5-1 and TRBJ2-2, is KAGVTQTPRYLIKTRGQQVTLSCSPISGHRSVSWYQQTPGQGLQFLFEYFSETQRNKGNFPGRFSGRQFSNSRSEMNVSTLELGDSALYLCASFASLTGGNTGELFFGEGSRLTVL.

The CDR3 region is CASGRSGGAPDTQYF. In DNA form, the CDR3 reads TGTGCCAGCGGCCGCTCGGGGGGAGCTCCAGATACGCAGTATTTT. The chain joins TRBV7-8 to TRBJ2-3; 7 positions match TRBD2. The CDR3 has 15 residues. Germline-derived CDR1 and CDR2 are SGHVS and FQNEAQ. V lost 8 bases, J lost 4 bases, and 12 bases stayed unmatched.

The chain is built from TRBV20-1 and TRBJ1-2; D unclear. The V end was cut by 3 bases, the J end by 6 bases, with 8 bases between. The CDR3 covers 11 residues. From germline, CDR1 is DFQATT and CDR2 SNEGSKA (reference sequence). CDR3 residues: CSASGGDGYTF. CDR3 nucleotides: TGCAGTGCTAGTGGCGGAGATGGCTACACCTTC.

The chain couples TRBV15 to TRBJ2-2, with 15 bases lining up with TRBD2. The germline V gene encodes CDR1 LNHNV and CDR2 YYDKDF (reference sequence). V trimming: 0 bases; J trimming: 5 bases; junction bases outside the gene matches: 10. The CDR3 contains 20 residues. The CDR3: CATSREPPGLAGGRTGELFF. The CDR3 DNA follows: TGTGCCACCAGCAGAGAACCCCCGGGACTAGCGGGGGGACGGACCGGGGAGCTGTTTTTT.

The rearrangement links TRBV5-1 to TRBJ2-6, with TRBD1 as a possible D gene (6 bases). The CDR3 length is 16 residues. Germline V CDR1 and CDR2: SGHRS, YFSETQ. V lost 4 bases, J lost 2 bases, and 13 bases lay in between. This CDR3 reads CASSLAGVPGANVLTF. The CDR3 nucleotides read TGCGCCAGCAGCCTGGCAGGGGTTCCTGGGGCCAACGTCCTGACTTTC.

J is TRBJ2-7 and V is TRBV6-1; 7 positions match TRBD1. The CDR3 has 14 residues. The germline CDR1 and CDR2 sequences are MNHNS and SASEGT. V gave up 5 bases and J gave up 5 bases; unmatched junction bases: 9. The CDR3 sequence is CASSRTGALDEQYF. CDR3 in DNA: TGTGCCAGCAGTCGAACAGGGGCCCTCGACGAGCAGTACTTC.

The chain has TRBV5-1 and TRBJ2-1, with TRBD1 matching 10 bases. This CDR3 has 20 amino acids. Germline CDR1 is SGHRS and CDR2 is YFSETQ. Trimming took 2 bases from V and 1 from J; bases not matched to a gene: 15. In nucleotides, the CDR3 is TGCGCCAGCAGCTTCATGACAGGGGGCGTAAAACTCGTGTCCTACAATGAGCAGTTCTTC. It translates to CASSFMTGGVKLVSYNEQFF.

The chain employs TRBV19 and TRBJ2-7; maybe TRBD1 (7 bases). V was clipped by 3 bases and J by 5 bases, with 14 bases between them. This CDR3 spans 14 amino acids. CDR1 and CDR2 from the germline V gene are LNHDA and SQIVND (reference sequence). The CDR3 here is CASSMTGRINEQYF. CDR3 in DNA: TGTGCCAGTAGTATGACAGGGAGGATAAACGAGCAGTACTTC.

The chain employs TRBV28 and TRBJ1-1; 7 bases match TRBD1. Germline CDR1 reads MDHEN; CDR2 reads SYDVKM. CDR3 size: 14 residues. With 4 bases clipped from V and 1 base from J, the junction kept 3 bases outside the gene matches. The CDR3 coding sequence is TGTGCCAGCAGTTACAGGGGAAGGAACACTGAAGCTTTCTTT. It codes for CASSYRGRNTEAFF.

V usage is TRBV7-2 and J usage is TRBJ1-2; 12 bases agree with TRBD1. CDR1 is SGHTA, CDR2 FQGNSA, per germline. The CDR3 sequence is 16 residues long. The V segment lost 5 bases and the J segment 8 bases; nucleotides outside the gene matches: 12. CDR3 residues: CASSPPLGQGAGGYTF. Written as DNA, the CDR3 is TGTGCCAGCAGCCCGCCCCTGGGACAGGGGGCGGGGGGCTACACCTTC.

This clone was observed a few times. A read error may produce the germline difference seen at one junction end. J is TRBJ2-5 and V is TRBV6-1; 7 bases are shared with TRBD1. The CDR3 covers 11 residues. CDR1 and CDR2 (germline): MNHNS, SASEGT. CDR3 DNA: TGTGCCAGCAGTGAAGGGGGGACAGCAGACTTC. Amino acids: CASSEGGTADF.

The CDR3 DNA reads TGTGCCAGCAGTGGGTGGGAGGGCCGTTACGAGCAGTACTTC. Its translation is CASSGWEGRYEQYF. The rearrangement uses TRBV6-5 and TRBJ2-7; 7 bases align to TRBD2. The CDR3 has 14 residues. Germline-derived CDR1 and CDR2 are MNHEY and SVGAGI. After removal of 5 bases from V and 4 bases from J, the junction contained 8 bases not matched to a gene.

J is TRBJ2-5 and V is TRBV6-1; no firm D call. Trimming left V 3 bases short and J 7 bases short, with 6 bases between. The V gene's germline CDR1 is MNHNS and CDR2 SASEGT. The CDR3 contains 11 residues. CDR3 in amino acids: CASSDLLTQYF. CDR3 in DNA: TGTGCCAGCAGTGATCTATTGACCCAGTACTTC.

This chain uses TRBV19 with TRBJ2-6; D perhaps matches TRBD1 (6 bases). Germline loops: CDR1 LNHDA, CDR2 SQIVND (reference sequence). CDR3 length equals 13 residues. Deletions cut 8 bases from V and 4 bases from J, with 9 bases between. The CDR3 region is CASGGSGANVLTF. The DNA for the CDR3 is TGTGCCAGTGGGGGCTCCGGGGCCAACGTCCTGACTTTC.

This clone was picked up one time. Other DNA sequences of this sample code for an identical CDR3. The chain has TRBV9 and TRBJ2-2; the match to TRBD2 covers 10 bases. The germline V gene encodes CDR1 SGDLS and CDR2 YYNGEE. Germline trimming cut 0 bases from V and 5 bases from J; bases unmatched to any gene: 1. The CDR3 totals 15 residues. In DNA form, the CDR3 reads TGTGCCAGCAGCGTAGCTAGCGGGAGAACCGGGGAGCTGTTTTTT. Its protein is CASSVASGRTGELFF.

The chain's CDR3 is CASRVGLYSYEQYF. The DNA for the CDR3 is TGTGCCAGCAGAGTAGGACTTTACTCCTACGAGCAGTACTTC. The V call is TRBV6-5, the J call TRBJ2-5; maybe TRBD2 (5 bases). The J call is in doubt because the DNA end fits TRBJ2-7 better. CDR3 length: 14 amino acids. Germline V gives CDR1 MNHEY, CDR2 SVGAGI.

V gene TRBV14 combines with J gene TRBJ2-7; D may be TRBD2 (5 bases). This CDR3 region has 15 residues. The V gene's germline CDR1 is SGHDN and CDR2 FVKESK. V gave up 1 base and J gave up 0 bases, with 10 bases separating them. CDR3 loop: CASSQAAGPSYEQYF. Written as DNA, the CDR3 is TGTGCCAGCAGCCAAGCGGCGGGCCCCTCCTACGAGCAGTACTTC.

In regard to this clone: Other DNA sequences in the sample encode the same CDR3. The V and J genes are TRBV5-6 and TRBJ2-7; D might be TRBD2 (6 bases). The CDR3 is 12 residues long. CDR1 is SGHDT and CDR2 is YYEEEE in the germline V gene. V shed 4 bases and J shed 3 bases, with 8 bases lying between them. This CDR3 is CASSLGGYEQYF. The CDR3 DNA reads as TGTGCCAGCAGCCTCGGGGGCTACGAGCAGTACTTC.

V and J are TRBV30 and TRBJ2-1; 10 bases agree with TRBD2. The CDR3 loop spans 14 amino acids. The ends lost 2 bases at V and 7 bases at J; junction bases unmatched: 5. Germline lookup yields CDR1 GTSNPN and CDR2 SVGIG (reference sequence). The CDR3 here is CAWSRAGGPNEQFF. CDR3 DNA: TGTGCCTGGAGTCGAGCGGGAGGGCCTAATGAGCAGTTCTTC. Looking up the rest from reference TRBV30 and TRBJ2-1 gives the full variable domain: SQTIHQWPATLVQPVGSPLSLECTVEGTSNPNLYWYRQAAGRGLQLLFYSVGIGQISSEVPQNLSASRPQDRQFILSSKKLLLSDSGFYLCAWSRAGGPNEQFFGPGTRLTVL.

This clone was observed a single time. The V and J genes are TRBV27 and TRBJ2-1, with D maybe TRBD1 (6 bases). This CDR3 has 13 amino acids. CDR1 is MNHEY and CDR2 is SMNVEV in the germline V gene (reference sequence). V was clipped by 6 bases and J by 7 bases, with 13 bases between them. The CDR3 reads CASRLVRGNEQFF. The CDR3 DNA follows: TGTGCCAGCAGATTGGTAAGGGGGAATGAGCAGTTCTTC.

In nucleotides, the CDR3 is TGTGCCAGCAGCTTAGCTTGGGGTAGGGGCAATGAGCAGTTCTTC. Encoded protein: CASSLAWGRGNEQFF. The chain recombines TRBV7-6 with TRBJ2-1; weak D call: TRBD1 (5 bases). The CDR3 covers 15 residues. CDR1 is SGHVS and CDR2 is FNYEAQ in the germline V gene. The V and J ends lost 0 bases and 6 bases respectively, with 12 bases between them.